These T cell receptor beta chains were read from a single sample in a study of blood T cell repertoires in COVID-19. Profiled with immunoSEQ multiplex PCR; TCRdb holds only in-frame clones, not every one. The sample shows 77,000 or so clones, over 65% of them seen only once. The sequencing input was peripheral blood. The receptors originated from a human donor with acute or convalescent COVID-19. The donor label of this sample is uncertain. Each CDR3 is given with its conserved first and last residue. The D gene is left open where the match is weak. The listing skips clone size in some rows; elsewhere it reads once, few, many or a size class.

CDR3: CSVATSGGLAGANVLTF; DNA: TGCAGCGTCGCGACTAGCGGGGGACTCGCTGGGGCCAACGTCCTGACTTTC; size: .; J: TRBJ2-6; length: 17; V: TRBV29-1; D: TRBD2
CDR3: CASSSGTGSTGELFF; DNA: TGTGCCAGCAGCTCCGGGACAGGGAGCACCGGGGAGCTGTTTTTT; size: .; J: TRBJ2-2; length: 15; V: TRBV5-5; D: TRBD1
CDR3: CASGRSGGAYEQYF; DNA: TGTGCCAGCGGACGATCGGGGGGCGCCTACGAGCAGTACTTC; size: .; J: TRBJ2-7; length: 14; V: TRBV3-1/TRBV3-2; D: .
CDR3: CAIRPGTVNTGELFF; DNA: TGTGCCATCAGGCCCGGGACAGTTAACACCGGGGAGCTGTTTTTT; size: few; J: TRBJ2-2; length: 15; V: TRBV10-3; D: TRBD1
CDR3: CASSLRRTYNEQFF; DNA: TGTGCCAGCAGCTTGAGGAGAACCTACAATGAGCAGTTCTTC; size: .; J: TRBJ2-1; length: 14; V: TRBV5-4; D: .
CDR3: CASSGPDRGISRDTEAFF; DNA: TGTGCCAGCAGCGGCCCGGACAGGGGGATATCAAGGGACACTGAAGCTTTCTTT; size: .; J: TRBJ1-1; length: 18; V: TRBV9; D: TRBD1
CDR3: CASSPLGWRQEWSGELFF; DNA: TGTGCCAGCTCACCGCTGGGCTGGAGGCAGGAGTGGTCCGGGGAGCTGTTTTTT; size: .; J: TRBJ2-2; length: 18; V: TRBV18; D: .
CDR3: CASSPTSGRGYEQYF; DNA: TGTGCCAGTAGCCCGACTAGCGGGAGAGGGTACGAGCAGTACTTC; size: .; J: TRBJ2-7; length: 15; V: TRBV19; D: TRBD2
CDR3: CASSVAQGVEAFF; DNA: TGTGCCAGCAGCGTAGCGCAGGGGGTTGAAGCTTTCTTT; size: .; J: TRBJ1-1; length: 13; V: TRBV9; D: TRBD1
CDR3: CASSLGKGAGYEQYF; DNA: TGTGCCAGCAGCTTAGGGAAGGGGGCGGGTTACGAGCAGTACTTC; size: few; J: TRBJ2-7; length: 15; V: TRBV7-2; D: TRBD1
CDR3: CASSITGTSGGGEVKNIQYF; DNA: TGTGCCAGTAGTATTACCGGGACTAGCGGAGGAGGGGAGGTCAAAAACATTCAGTACTTC; size: .; J: TRBJ2-4; length: 20; V: TRBV19; D: TRBD2
CDR3: CASRGQGAGQPQHF; DNA: TGTGCCAGTAGGGGACAGGGGGCCGGTCAGCCCCAGCATTTT; size: few; J: TRBJ1-5; length: 14; V: TRBV19; D: TRBD1
CDR3: CASSIGQGGSPLHF; DNA: TGTGCCAGCAGCATCGGACAGGGAGGCTCACCCCTCCACTTT; size: .; J: TRBJ1-6; length: 14; V: TRBV14; D: TRBD1
CDR3: CASGFRAGYEQYF; DNA: TGTGCCAGTGGGTTCAGGGCAGGCTACGAGCAGTACTTC; size: .; J: TRBJ2-7; length: 13; V: TRBV19; D: .
CDR3: CASSLGTGLLMNTEAFF; DNA: TGTGCCAGCAGCCTCGGGACAGGGTTGTTAATGAACACTGAAGCTTTCTTT; size: .; J: TRBJ1-1; length: 17; V: TRBV4-2; D: TRBD1
CDR3: CASSLSRGAYNEQFF; DNA: TGTGCCAGTAGTTTATCGCGGGGGGCATACAATGAGCAGTTCTTC; size: .; J: TRBJ2-1; length: 15; V: TRBV19; D: TRBD2
CDR3: CASSQDEGGYTF; DNA: TGTGCCAGCAGCCAAGATGAGGGAGGCTACACCTTC; size: .; J: TRBJ1-2; length: 12; V: TRBV3-1/TRBV3-2; D: .
CDR3: CASRAGIRTEAFF; DNA: TGTGCCAGCAGAGCAGGGATAAGGACTGAAGCTTTCTTT; size: .; J: TRBJ1-1; length: 13; V: TRBV6-4; D: .
CDR3: CAWSELAGGSRWFF; DNA: TGTGCCTGGAGTGAATTGGCAGGGGGCTCCCGCTGGTTTTTT; size: .; J: TRBJ1-4; length: 14; V: TRBV30; D: TRBD1
CDR3: CASSLEAGSSYNEQFF; DNA: TGTGCCAGCAGCTTAGAAGCGGGGAGCTCCTACAATGAGCAGTTCTTC; size: .; J: TRBJ2-1; length: 16; V: TRBV7-6; D: TRBD2
CDR3: CATQQGAGNTIYF; DNA: TGTGCCACCCAACAGGGGGCTGGAAACACCATATATTTT; size: .; J: TRBJ1-3; length: 13; V: TRBV7-2; D: TRBD1
CDR3: CASTPVYGYTF; DNA: TGTGCCAGCACCCCGGTCTATGGCTACACCTTC; size: .; J: TRBJ1-2; length: 11; V: TRBV6-5; D: .
CDR3: CASSRDRVGGYTF; DNA: TGTGCCAGCAGTCGGGACAGGGTCGGTGGCTACACCTTC; size: .; J: TRBJ1-2; length: 13; V: TRBV27; D: TRBD1
CDR3: CASSPGGYTGELFF; DNA: TGTGCCAGCAGCCCAGGGGGATACACCGGGGAGCTGTTTTTT; size: few; J: TRBJ2-2; length: 14; V: TRBV28; D: TRBD1
CDR3: CASSPGGPNYEQYF; DNA: TGTGCCAGCAGTCCGGGGGGACCAAACTACGAGCAGTACTTC; size: .; J: TRBJ2-7; length: 14; V: TRBV5-6; D: TRBD2
CDR3: CASSYSYRLITDTQYF; DNA: TGTGCCAGCAGTTACAGTTACAGGTTAATCACAGATACGCAGTATTTT; size: .; J: TRBJ2-3; length: 16; V: TRBV6-6; D: .
CDR3: CAISVGSNQPQHF; DNA: TGTGCCATCAGTGTGGGCAGCAATCAGCCCCAGCATTTT; size: .; J: TRBJ1-5; length: 13; V: TRBV10-3; D: .
CDR3: CASSQGDEQFF; DNA: TGTGCCAGCTCCCAGGGGGATGAGCAGTTCTTC; size: .; J: TRBJ2-1; length: 11; V: TRBV18; D: TRBD1
CDR3: CASSLSKGREGTEAFF; DNA: TGTGCCAGCAGCCTATCAAAGGGCAGGGAGGGCACTGAAGCTTTCTTT; size: .; J: TRBJ1-1; length: 16; V: TRBV14; D: .
CDR3: CASSQNSEKLFF; DNA: TGTGCCAGCTCCCAGAATTCGGAAAAACTGTTTTTT; size: .; J: TRBJ1-4; length: 12; V: TRBV18; D: .
CDR3: CASSEARPSTDTQYF; DNA: TGTGCCAGCAGTGAAGCCAGGCCAAGCACAGATACGCAGTATTTT; size: .; J: TRBJ2-3; length: 15; V: TRBV2; D: .
CDR3: CASSLISLGAPPLHF; DNA: TGTGCCAGCAGTTTGATCTCCTTAGGGGCCCCACCCCTCCACTTT; size: .; J: TRBJ1-6; length: 15; V: TRBV28; D: .
CDR3: CSVAGTEAFF; DNA: TGCAGCGTTGCAGGGACTGAAGCTTTCTTT; size: .; J: TRBJ1-1; length: 10; V: TRBV29-1; D: .
CDR3: CASSLGLLGGRGGETQYF; DNA: TGTGCCAGCAGCTTAGGGTTGTTAGGCGGGAGAGGTGGAGAGACCCAGTACTTC; size: .; J: TRBJ2-5; length: 18; V: TRBV11-2; D: TRBD2
CDR3: CASSSAGDPYNEQFF; DNA: TGTGCCAGCAGCTCAGCGGGAGACCCTTACAATGAGCAGTTCTTC; size: .; J: TRBJ2-1; length: 15; V: TRBV9; D: TRBD2
CDR3: CASSLGQTFSGNTIYF; DNA: TGTGCCAGCAGCTTAGGGCAGACATTCTCTGGAAACACCATATATTTT; size: .; J: TRBJ1-3; length: 16; V: TRBV11-2; D: .
CDR3: CASSVKWQGDSPLHF; DNA: TGTGCCAGCAGCGTCAAGTGGCAGGGGGATTCACCCCTCCACTTT; size: once; J: TRBJ1-6; length: 15; V: TRBV9; D: TRBD1
CDR3: CASSLEQTGELFF; DNA: TGTGCCAGCAGCTTGGAACAAACCGGGGAGCTGTTTTTT; size: .; J: TRBJ2-2; length: 13; V: TRBV5-6; D: .
CDR3: CASSLSAGPYEQYF; DNA: TGTGCCAGCAGTTTATCCGCAGGGCCGTACGAGCAGTACTTC; size: .; J: TRBJ2-7; length: 14; V: TRBV27; D: .
CDR3: CASSGTYRGEYTDTQYF; DNA: TGTGCCAGCAGCGGGACGTACAGGGGGGAGTACACAGATACGCAGTATTTT; size: .; J: TRBJ2-3; length: 17; V: TRBV9; D: TRBD1
CDR3: CASSLGGNYGYTF; DNA: TGCGCCAGCAGCTTGGGAGGCAACTATGGCTACACCTTC; size: .; J: TRBJ1-2; length: 13; V: TRBV5-1; D: .
CDR3: CASSLGQHNEKLFF; DNA: TGTGCCAGCAGCCTGGGACAGCATAATGAAAAACTGTTTTTT; size: .; J: TRBJ1-4; length: 14; V: TRBV7-9; D: TRBD1
CDR3: CASSLRGLRDTQYF; DNA: TGTGCCAGCAGCTTAAGGGGGCTAAGAGATACGCAGTATTTT; size: .; J: TRBJ2-3; length: 14; V: TRBV5-6; D: TRBD1
CDR3: CASSLFLGVGRGVGTEAFF; DNA: TGTGCCAGCAGTTTATTTCTGGGGGTTGGCAGGGGGGTTGGCACTGAAGCTTTCTTT; size: .; J: TRBJ1-1; length: 19; V: TRBV28; D: TRBD1
CDR3: CASGAFVLRTGELFF; DNA: TGTGCCAGTGGGGCGTTTGTCCTCAGAACCGGGGAGCTGTTTTTT; size: .; J: TRBJ2-2; length: 15; V: TRBV27; D: .
CDR3: CASSMGGQNSPLHF; DNA: TGTGCCAGTAGTATGGGCGGACAGAATTCACCCCTCCACTTT; size: .; J: TRBJ1-6; length: 14; V: TRBV19; D: .
CDR3: CASSEGMGQGREKLFF; DNA: TGTGCCAGCAGTGAAGGAATGGGGCAGGGGCGAGAAAAACTGTTTTTT; size: .; J: TRBJ1-4; length: 16; V: TRBV2; D: .
CDR3: CASSPAGTGGEKLFF; DNA: TGCGCCAGCAGCCCCGCAGGGACAGGAGGTGAAAAACTGTTTTTT; size: .; J: TRBJ1-4; length: 15; V: TRBV5-1; D: TRBD1
CDR3: CASSRVQGSNTGELFF; DNA: TGTGCCAGCAGCCGCGTTCAGGGGTCGAACACCGGGGAGCTGTTTTTT; size: .; J: TRBJ2-2; length: 16; V: TRBV7-9; D: .
CDR3: CASMFRDSPNQPQHF; DNA: TGCGCCAGCATGTTCCGGGACAGCCCCAATCAGCCCCAGCATTTT; size: .; J: TRBJ1-5; length: 15; V: TRBV10-2; D: TRBD1
CDR3: CASSYEGATEAFF; DNA: TGTGCCAGCAGTTATGAAGGGGCCACTGAAGCTTTCTTT; size: .; J: TRBJ1-1; length: 13; V: TRBV12-3/TRBV12-4; D: .
CDR3: CASSVFEGTEAFF; DNA: TGTGCCAGCAGCGTCTTTGAGGGCACTGAAGCTTTCTTT; size: .; J: TRBJ1-1; length: 13; V: TRBV5-8; D: .
CDR3: CASSFFWAGVRDEQFF; DNA: TGCGCCAGCAGCTTTTTCTGGGCGGGAGTAAGGGATGAGCAGTTCTTC; size: few; J: TRBJ2-1; length: 16; V: TRBV5-1; D: TRBD2
CDR3: CASSLPGTGRNQPQHF; DNA: TGTGCCAGCAGTTTACCTGGAACAGGCCGCAATCAGCCCCAGCATTTT; size: .; J: TRBJ1-5; length: 16; V: TRBV28; D: .
CDR3: CSVDAGGLGTGELFF; DNA: TGCAGCGTTGACGCTGGGGGCTTAGGCACCGGGGAGCTGTTTTTT; size: .; J: TRBJ2-2; length: 15; V: TRBV29-1; D: .